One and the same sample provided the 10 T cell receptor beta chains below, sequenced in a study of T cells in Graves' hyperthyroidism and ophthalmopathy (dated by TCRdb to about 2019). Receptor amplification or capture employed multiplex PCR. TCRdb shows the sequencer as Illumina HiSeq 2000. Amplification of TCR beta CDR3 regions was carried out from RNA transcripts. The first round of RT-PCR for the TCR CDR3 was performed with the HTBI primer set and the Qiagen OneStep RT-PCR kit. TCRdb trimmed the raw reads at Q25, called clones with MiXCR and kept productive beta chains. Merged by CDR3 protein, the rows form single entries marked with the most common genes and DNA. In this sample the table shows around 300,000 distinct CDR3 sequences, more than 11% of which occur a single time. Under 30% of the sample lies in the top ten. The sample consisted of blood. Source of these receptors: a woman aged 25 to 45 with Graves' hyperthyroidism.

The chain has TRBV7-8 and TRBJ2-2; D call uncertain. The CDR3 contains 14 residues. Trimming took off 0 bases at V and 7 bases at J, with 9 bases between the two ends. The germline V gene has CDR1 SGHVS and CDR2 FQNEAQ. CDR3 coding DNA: TGTGCCAGCAGCTTAGCGGTCCCCCGCGGGGAGCTGTTTTTT. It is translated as CASSLAVPRGELFF.

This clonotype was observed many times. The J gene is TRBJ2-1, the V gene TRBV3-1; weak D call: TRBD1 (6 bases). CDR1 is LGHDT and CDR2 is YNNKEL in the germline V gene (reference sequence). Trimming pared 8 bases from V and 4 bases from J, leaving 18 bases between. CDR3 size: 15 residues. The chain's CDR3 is CASESDSEPYNEQFF. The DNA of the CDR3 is TGTGCCAGCGAATCGGACAGCGAACCTTACAATGAGCAGTTCTTC.

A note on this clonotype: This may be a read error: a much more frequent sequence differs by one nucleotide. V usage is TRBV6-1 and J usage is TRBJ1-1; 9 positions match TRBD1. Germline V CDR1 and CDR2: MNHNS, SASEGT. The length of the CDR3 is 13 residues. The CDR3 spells CASRGTGTTKAFF. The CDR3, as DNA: TGTGCCAGCAGGGGGACAGGGACCACTAAAGCTTTCTTT.

CDR3 sequence (DNA): TGTGCCAGCAGCTCCCTTCCAGCGGGAGAGCCCCAGCATTTT. This sequence encodes CASSSLPAGEPQHF. The rearrangement uses TRBV5-5 and TRBJ1-5; D is unclear. V was cut by 3 bases and J by 8 bases, with 15 bases left in between. The CDR3 is 14 residues long. Germline CDR1 SGHKS, CDR2 YYEKEE (reference sequence).

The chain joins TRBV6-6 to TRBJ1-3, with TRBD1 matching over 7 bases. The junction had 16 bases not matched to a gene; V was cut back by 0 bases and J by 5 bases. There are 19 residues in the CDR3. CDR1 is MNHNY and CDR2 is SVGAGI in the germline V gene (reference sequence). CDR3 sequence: CASSYSAGATPGGRNTIYF. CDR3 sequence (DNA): TGTGCCAGCAGTTACTCGGCAGGGGCAACCCCAGGGGGAAGAAACACCATATATTTT.

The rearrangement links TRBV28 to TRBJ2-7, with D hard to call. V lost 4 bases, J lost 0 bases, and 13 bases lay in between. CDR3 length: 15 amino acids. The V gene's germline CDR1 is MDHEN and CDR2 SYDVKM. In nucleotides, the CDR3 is TGTGCCAGCAGTTCCTGGACCCTAAGCTCCTACGAGCAGTACTTC. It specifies CASSSWTLSSYEQYF.

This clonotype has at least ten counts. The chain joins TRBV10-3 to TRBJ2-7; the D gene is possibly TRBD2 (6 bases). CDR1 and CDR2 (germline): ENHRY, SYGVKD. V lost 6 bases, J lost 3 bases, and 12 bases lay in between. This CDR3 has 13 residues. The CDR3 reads CAISGGSFYEQYF. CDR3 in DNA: TGTGCCATCAGCGGGGGTAGCTTCTACGAGCAGTACTTC.

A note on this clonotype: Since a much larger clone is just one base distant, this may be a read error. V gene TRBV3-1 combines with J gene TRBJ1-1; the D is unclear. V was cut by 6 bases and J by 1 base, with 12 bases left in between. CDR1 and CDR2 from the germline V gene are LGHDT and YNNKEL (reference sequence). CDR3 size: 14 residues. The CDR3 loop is CASSPDWRNTEAFF. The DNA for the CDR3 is TGTGCCAGCAGTCCCGATTGGAGGAACACTGAAGCTTTCTTT.

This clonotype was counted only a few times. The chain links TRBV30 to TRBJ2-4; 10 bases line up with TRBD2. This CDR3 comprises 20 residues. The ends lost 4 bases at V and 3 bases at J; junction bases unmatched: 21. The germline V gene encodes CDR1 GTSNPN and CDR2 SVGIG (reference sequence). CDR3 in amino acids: CAWNSGRALERYLGKNIQYF. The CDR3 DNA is TGTGCCTGGAACAGCGGGAGGGCCCTCGAGAGGTATTTAGGCAAAAACATTCAGTACTTC.

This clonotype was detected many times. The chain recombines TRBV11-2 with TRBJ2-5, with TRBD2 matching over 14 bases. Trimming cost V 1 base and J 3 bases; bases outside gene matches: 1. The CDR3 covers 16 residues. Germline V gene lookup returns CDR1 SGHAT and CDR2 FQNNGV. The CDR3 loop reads CASSLAGLAGEETQYF. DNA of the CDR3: TGTGCCAGCAGCTTAGCGGGACTAGCGGGGGAAGAGACCCAGTACTTC.